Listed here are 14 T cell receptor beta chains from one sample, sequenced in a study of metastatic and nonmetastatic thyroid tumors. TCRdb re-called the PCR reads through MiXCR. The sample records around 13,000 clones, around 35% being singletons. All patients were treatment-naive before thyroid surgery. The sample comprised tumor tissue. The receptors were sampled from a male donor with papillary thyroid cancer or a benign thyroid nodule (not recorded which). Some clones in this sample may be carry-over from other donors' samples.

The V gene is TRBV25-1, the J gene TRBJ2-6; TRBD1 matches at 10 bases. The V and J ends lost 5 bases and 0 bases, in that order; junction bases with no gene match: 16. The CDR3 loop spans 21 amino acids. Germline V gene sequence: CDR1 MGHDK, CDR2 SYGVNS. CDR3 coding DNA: TGTGCCAGCAGTCACCGGACAGGGGGGTTTCCTAGAAGCTCTGGGGCCAACGTCCTGACTTTC. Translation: CASSHRTGGFPRSSGANVLTF.

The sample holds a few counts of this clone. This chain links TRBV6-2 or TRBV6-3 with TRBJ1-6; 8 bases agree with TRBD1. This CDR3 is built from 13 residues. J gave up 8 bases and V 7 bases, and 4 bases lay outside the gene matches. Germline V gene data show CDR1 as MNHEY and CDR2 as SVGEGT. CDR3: CASTGQGYSPLHF. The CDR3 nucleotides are TGTGCCAGCACCGGACAGGGTTATTCACCCCTCCACTTT.

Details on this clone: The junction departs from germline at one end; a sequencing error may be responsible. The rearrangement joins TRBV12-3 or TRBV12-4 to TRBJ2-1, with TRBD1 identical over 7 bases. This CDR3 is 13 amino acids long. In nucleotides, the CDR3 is TGTGCCAACGCAGGGGGTCTCTACAATGAGAAGTTCTTC. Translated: CANAGGLYNEKFF.

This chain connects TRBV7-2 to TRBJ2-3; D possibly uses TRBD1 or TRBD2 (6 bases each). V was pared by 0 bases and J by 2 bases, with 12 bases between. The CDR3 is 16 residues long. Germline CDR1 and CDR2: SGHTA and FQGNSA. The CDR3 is CASSLAGGRNTDTQYF. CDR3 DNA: TGTGCCAGCAGCTTAGCGGGGGGCCGTAACACAGATACGCAGTATTTT.

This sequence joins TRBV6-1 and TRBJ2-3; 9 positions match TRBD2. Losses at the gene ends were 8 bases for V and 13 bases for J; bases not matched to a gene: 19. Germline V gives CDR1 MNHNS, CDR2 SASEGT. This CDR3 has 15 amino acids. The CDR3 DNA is TGTGCCAGCGAAAAGGCGGGAGGGGCCGTGGATAAGAAGTATTTT. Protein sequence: CASEKAGGAVDKKYF.

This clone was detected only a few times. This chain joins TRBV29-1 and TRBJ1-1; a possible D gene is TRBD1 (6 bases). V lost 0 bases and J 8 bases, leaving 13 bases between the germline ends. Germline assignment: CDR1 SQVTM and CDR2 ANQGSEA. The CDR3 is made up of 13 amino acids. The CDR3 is CSVEDNPGTEAFF. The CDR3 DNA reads TGCAGCGTTGAAGATAATCCCGGGACAGAAGCTTTCTTT.

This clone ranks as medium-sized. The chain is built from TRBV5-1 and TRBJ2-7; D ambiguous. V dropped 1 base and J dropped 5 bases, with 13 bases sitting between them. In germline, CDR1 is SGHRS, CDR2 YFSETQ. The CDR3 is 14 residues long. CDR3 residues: CASSLSGMRNEQYF. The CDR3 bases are TGCGCCAGCAGCTTGTCTGGGATGAGGAACGAGCAGTACTTC.

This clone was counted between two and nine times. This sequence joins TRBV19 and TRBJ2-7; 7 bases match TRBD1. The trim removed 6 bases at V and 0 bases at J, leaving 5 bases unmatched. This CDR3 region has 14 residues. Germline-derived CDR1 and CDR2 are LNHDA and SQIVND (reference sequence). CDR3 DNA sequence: TGTGCCAGTAGACAGGGGCCGGCCTCCTACGAGCAGTACTTC. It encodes CASRQGPASYEQYF.

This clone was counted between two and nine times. The CDR3 here is CASSGRAQETQYF. The CDR3 DNA reads TGTGCCAGCAGTGGACGGGCCCAAGAGACCCAGTACTTC. The chain uses TRBV6-1 and TRBJ2-5; D gene unclear. V lost 4 bases to trimming and J lost 1 base, with 7 bases between them. Germline V gene data show CDR1 as MNHNS and CDR2 as SASEGT. The CDR3 loop spans 13 amino acids.

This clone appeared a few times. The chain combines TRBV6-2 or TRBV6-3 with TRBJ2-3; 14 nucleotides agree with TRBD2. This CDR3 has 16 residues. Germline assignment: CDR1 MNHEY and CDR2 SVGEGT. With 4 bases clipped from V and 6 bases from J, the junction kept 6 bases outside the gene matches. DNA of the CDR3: TGTGCCAGCAGTTCCGGGACTAGCGGGGGTGGGGATACGCAGTATTTT. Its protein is CASSSGTSGGGDTQYF.

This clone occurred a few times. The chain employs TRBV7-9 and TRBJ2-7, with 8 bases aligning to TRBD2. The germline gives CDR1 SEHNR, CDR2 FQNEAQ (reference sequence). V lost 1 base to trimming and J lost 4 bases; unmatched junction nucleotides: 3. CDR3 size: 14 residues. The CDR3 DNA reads TGTGCCAGCAGCTTAGAGCGGGAGAGGTACGAGCAGTACTTC. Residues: CASSLERERYEQYF.

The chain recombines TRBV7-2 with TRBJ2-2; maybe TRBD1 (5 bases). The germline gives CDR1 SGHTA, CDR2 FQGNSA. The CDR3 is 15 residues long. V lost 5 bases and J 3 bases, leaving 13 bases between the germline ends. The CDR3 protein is CASSRPQGYTGELFF. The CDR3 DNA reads TGTGCCAGCAGCCGTCCTCAGGGCTACACCGGGGAGCTGTTTTTT. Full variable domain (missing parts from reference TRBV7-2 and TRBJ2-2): GAGVSQSPSNKVTEKGKDVELRCDPISGHTALYWYRQSLGQGLEFLIYFQGNSAPDKSGLPSDRFSAERTGGSVSTLTIQRTQQEDSAVYLCASSRPQGYTGELFFGEGSRLTVL.

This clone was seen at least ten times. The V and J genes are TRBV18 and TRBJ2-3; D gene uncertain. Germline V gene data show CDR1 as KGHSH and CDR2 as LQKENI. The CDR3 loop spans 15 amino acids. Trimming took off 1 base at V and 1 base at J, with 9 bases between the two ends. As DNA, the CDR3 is TGTGCCAGCTCACCACGGGCGGAACGCACAGATACGCAGTATTTT. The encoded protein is CASSPRAERTDTQYF. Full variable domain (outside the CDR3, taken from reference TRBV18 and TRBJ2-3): NAGVMQNPRHLVRRRGQEARLRCSPMKGHSHVYWYRQLPEEGLKFMVYLQKENIIDESGMPKERFSAEFPKEGPSILRIQQVVRGDSAAYFCASSPRAERTDTQYFGPGTRLTVL.

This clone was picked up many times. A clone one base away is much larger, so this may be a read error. CDR3 amino acids: CNASGPGGHTEAFF. For the CDR3, the DNA is TGCAATGCTAGCGGACCAGGGGGGCACACTGAAGCTTTCTTT. The gene calls are TRBV20-1 and TRBJ1-1; 7 bases fit TRBD1. This CDR3 has 14 residues. Germline CDR1 reads DFQATT; CDR2 reads SNEGSKA (reference sequence).